The 23 T cell receptor beta chains listed next were all sequenced from one sample in a study of cytomegalovirus exposure and HLA in healthy donors. Researchers ran the PCR with 60 Vbeta and 13 Jbeta primers. Libraries were prepared by immunoSEQ multiplex PCR; TCRdb keeps only in-frame clonotypes and omits some of them. The data contain about 120,000 clones, roughly 76% of them seen just once; the ten biggest clones take up about 2%. The sample consisted of PBMCs. The receptors originated from a man aged 30 to 39 in good health and CMV-seronegative.

The V and J genes are TRBV6-5 and TRBJ2-3; a weak D match, TRBD2 (6 bases). The CDR3 totals 15 residues. Germline lookup yields CDR1 MNHEY and CDR2 SVGAGI. Trimming took off 5 bases at V and 3 bases at J, with 15 bases between the two ends. The CDR3 coding sequence is TGTGCCAGCAGTCGAGGTGGGGGGTCAACAGATACGCAGTATTTT. Residues: CASSRGGGSTDTQYF.

This clone was observed once. The V call is TRBV28, the J call TRBJ2-7; 10 bases match TRBD1. CDR1 and CDR2 (germline): MDHEN, SYDVKM. V dropped 3 bases and J dropped 1; count of bases not matched to a gene: 12. This CDR3 comprises 18 residues. CDR3 coding DNA: TGTGCCAGCAGTTTTTTTGGGCCCGGGACAGGGGCATCCTACGAGCAGTACTTC. Residues: CASSFFGPGTGASYEQYF.

This chain links TRBV19 with TRBJ2-7, with 8 nucleotides matching TRBD1. The CDR3 has 13 residues. V lost 2 bases, J lost 5 bases, and 2 bases stayed unmatched. CDR1 and CDR2 from the germline V gene are LNHDA and SQIVND (reference sequence). CDR3 sequence: CASSINRGDEQYF. CDR3 bases: TGTGCCAGTAGTATAAACAGGGGGGACGAGCAGTACTTC.

The rearrangement joins TRBV18 to TRBJ1-1, with TRBD1 as a possible D gene (5 bases). Trimming took 3 bases from V and 6 from J, leaving 23 bases between them. CDR1 and CDR2 from the germline V gene are KGHSH and LQKENI. The CDR3 sequence is 17 residues long. CDR3 region: CASSPYTFGTVGPEAFF. The CDR3 nucleotides are TGTGCCAGCTCACCCTACACATTTGGGACTGTGGGCCCTGAAGCTTTCTTT.

The rearrangement joins TRBV28 to TRBJ1-4; 9 bases fit TRBD1. The germline V gene encodes CDR1 MDHEN and CDR2 SYDVKM. The V segment lost 3 bases and the J segment 12 bases; nucleotides outside the gene matches: 11. This CDR3 region has 15 residues. CDR3 sequence reads: CASSFRDRVYTELFF. The DNA for the CDR3 is TGTGCCAGCAGTTTTCGGGACAGGGTTTACACGGAACTGTTTTTT.

The count of this clone is one. One end of the junction fails to match germline, which may point to a read error. The chain employs TRBV25-1 and TRBJ2-6; 11 nucleotides match TRBD1. This CDR3 spans 15 amino acids. Germline V lookup: CDR1 MGHDK, CDR2 SYGVNS. CDR3 nucleotide sequence: TGTGCCAGCAGTGACAACGGACAGGGGGCCAACGGCCTGACTTTC. It codes for CASSDNGQGANGLTF.

The rearrangement uses TRBV28 and TRBJ2-2, with 7 bases aligning to TRBD1. Germline values: CDR1 MDHEN, CDR2 SYDVKM. This CDR3 spans 14 amino acids. V was pared by 4 bases and J by 4 bases, with 3 bases of the junction left unmatched. In nucleotides, the CDR3 is TGTGCCAGCAGTTCGCCAGGGGGCACCGGGGAGCTGTTTTTT. This translates into CASSSPGGTGELFF. Using reference TRBV28 and TRBJ2-2 for the parts outside the CDR3, the full variable domain is DVKVTQSSRYLVKRTGEKVFLECVQDMDHENMFWYRQDPGLGLRLIYFSYDVKMKEKGDIPEGYSVSREKKERFSLILESASTNQTSMYLCASSSPGGTGELFFGEGSRLTVL.

This clone is a singleton in its sample. The chain carries TRBV2 and TRBJ2-7; D is perhaps TRBD1 (6 bases). Trimming removed 8 bases at V and 6 bases at J, with 20 bases between. From germline, CDR1 is SNHLY and CDR2 FYNNEI. This CDR3 comprises 14 residues. The CDR3 reads CASVGAPGRAEQYF. The CDR3 nucleotides read TGTGCCAGCGTGGGGGCGCCAGGTCGGGCCGAGCAGTACTTC.

This clone was seen once. The chain has TRBV9 and TRBJ1-6; tentative D call: TRBD1 (6 bases). This CDR3 contains 14 residues. The germline CDR1 and CDR2 sequences are SGDLS and YYNGEE. The V end was cut by 3 bases, the J end by 10 bases, with 14 bases between. The CDR3 bases are TGTGCCAGCAGCGCATCCCCAGGGGACTCACCCCTCCACTTT. It translates to CASSASPGDSPLHF.

The chain couples TRBV7-2 to TRBJ1-5; D not resolved. Trimming took 0 bases from V and 0 from J, leaving 9 bases between them. The germline CDR1 and CDR2 sequences are SGHTA and FQGNSA. The CDR3 covers 16 residues. CDR3 protein: CASSLAVGYSNQPQHF. The CDR3 DNA sequence: TGTGCCAGCAGCTTAGCTGTCGGTTATAGCAATCAGCCCCAGCATTTT.

This clone was recorded once. The chain uses TRBV23-1 and TRBJ2-3; 9 nucleotides agree with TRBD1. TRBV23-1 is assigned to the ORF class and has an uncertain function. V was pared by 4 bases and J by 6 bases, with 8 bases of the junction left unmatched. The CDR3 runs 15 residues. The CDR3 DNA reads TGCGCCAGCAGTCCTGGGACAGGGCGCGGGGATACGCAGTATTTT. This codes for CASSPGTGRGDTQYF.

In the case of this clone: One junction end disagrees with the germline gene, perhaps due to a read error. The chain combines TRBV12-5 with TRBJ2-2; D is ambiguous. Germline V lookup: CDR1 LGHNT, CDR2 FRNRAP. The CDR3 runs to 13 residues. The CDR3 sequence is CASGLVLTEELFF. CDR3 in DNA: TGTGCTAGTGGTTTGGTACTCACCGAGGAGCTGTTTTTT.

V and J are TRBV5-1 and TRBJ1-1; 8 bases agree with TRBD1. This CDR3 contains 14 residues. The junction had 9 bases not matched to a gene; V was cut back by 6 bases and J by 5 bases. Germline V gene lookup returns CDR1 SGHRS and CDR2 YFSETQ. The CDR3 DNA is TGCGCCAGCACACAGGGGGTTGGAGAAACTGAAGCTTTCTTT. As protein: CASTQGVGETEAFF.

This clone occurred once. The chain couples TRBV5-1 to TRBJ2-7; 7 bases match TRBD1. The ends lost 4 bases at V and 5 bases at J; junction bases unmatched: 15. Per germline, CDR1 SGHRS and CDR2 YFSETQ. The CDR3 runs to 16 residues. CDR3 DNA: TGCGCCAGCAGCCTACGGACAGGATATCGATCTAACGAGCAGTACTTC. This translates into CASSLRTGYRSNEQYF.

This clone has a handful of counts. The chain couples TRBV6-5 to TRBJ2-7; no reliable D call. The CDR3 is made up of 13 amino acids. V was shortened by 5 bases and J by 5 bases, with 13 bases between the two germline ends. Looked up from germline, CDR1 is MNHEY and CDR2 is SVGAGI. The CDR3 DNA reads TGTGCCAGCAGTGAAACAGAAATCGACGAGCAGTACTTC. Encoded protein: CASSETEIDEQYF.

Here the CDR3 DNA reads TGTGCCAGCAGCTCTAAGACAGGGGGAAAACTGTTTTTT. Translated: CASSSKTGGKLFF. The genes are TRBV7-8 and TRBJ1-4, with 9 bases matching TRBD1. This CDR3 has 13 residues. After removal of 4 bases from V and 10 bases from J, the junction contained 4 bases not matched to a gene. CDR1 is SGHVS, CDR2 FQNEAQ, per germline.

The chain combines TRBV7-9 with TRBJ2-1; no definite D call. With 2 bases removed from V and 6 bases from J, the gap between germline ends came to 8 bases. This CDR3 spans 13 amino acids. The germline CDR1 and CDR2 sequences are SEHNR and FQNEAQ (reference sequence). The CDR3 sequence: CASSLSISNEQFF. The CDR3 coding sequence is TGTGCCAGCAGCTTATCGATCAGCAATGAGCAGTTCTTC.

This chain connects TRBV5-8 to TRBJ2-3, with 7 bases matching TRBD1. J gave up 1 base and V 4 bases, and 9 bases lay outside the gene matches. The germline V gene encodes CDR1 SGHTS and CDR2 YDEGEE. CDR3 length: 16 amino acids. As DNA, the CDR3 is TGTGCCAGCAGCCTTGGTAGGGGGCTCGGCACAGATACGCAGTATTTT. Translating it yields CASSLGRGLGTDTQYF.

The gene calls are TRBV19 and TRBJ2-5, with 12 bases aligning to TRBD2. The length of the CDR3 is 15 residues. Germline trimming cut 10 bases from V and 4 bases from J; bases unmatched to any gene: 10. CDR1 and CDR2 (germline): LNHDA, SQIVND (reference sequence). CDR3 nucleotides: TGTGCCAATACCCCCGGGACTAGCGGGCCAGAGACCCAGTACTTC. Translating it yields CANTPGTSGPETQYF.

V gene TRBV29-1 combines with J gene TRBJ2-5, with D uncertain. This CDR3 region has 14 residues. Germline values: CDR1 SQVTM, CDR2 ANQGSEA. V was pared by 4 bases and J by 3 bases, with 15 bases between. CDR3 sequence: CSVARRDYKETQYF. CDR3 bases: TGCAGCGTTGCCAGGCGCGATTACAAAGAGACCCAGTACTTC.

The chain carries TRBV5-1 and TRBJ1-2; D gene ambiguous. V was pared by 0 bases and J by 0 bases, with 9 bases between. Germline V gives CDR1 SGHRS, CDR2 YFSETQ. This CDR3 has 15 residues. CDR3 region: CASSLGGLSNYGYTF. CDR3 bases: TGCGCCAGCAGCTTGGGAGGGCTTTCTAACTATGGCTACACCTTC.

This clone was counted once. V is TRBV2 and J is TRBJ1-2; D uncertain. The CDR3 extends over 12 amino acids. Trimming removed 7 bases from V and 1 base from J, with 7 bases in between. CDR1 is SNHLY and CDR2 is FYNNEI in the germline V gene. CDR3 nucleotides: TGTGCCAGCATTAGAGTTAACTATGGCTACACCTTC. It codes for CASIRVNYGYTF.

The J gene is TRBJ2-7, the V gene TRBV30; tentative D call: TRBD1 (5 bases). CDR1 and CDR2 (germline): GTSNPN, SVGIG (reference sequence). The CDR3 extends over 11 amino acids. Trimming removed 5 bases at V and 2 bases at J, with 7 bases between. CDR3 DNA: TGTGCCTGGTCGACAGCCTACGAGCAGTACTTC. Encoded protein: CAWSTAYEQYF.